This TCR beta chain is drawn from a study of OX40 agonist ivuxolimab in advanced cancers. Study details: An anti-OX40 (CD134) antibody with agonistic activity, ivuxolimab, was administered to patients. Dose-escalation cases comprised hepatocellular carcinoma, melanoma, renal cell or head and neck cancer. There were three patients with partial responses, one having hepatocellular carcinoma and two cutaneous melanoma.

This CDR3 is 14 amino acids long. Deletions cut 1 base from V and 1 base from J, with 7 bases between. Germline CDR1 is KGHSH and CDR2 is LQKENI. Comment on this clone: The antigen remains unidentified. Distinct nucleotide sequences in the sample also encode this CDR3.

Libraries were prepared by immunoSEQ multiplex PCR; TCRdb keeps only in-frame clonotypes and omits some of them. The table shows about 130,000 clones, with just under 95% occurring only once. Points from the study as a whole: Compared with CD4+, CD8+ T cells on average had more expanded clones.

This specimen consisted of CD4+ or CD8+ T cells sorted from blood, obtained in a trial of the OX40 agonist ivuxolimab. The source is an adult with an advanced solid tumor such as melanoma, head and neck, liver or kidney cancer. The V gene is TRBV18, the J gene TRBJ1-1, with TRBD1 as a possible D gene (5 bases). CDR3 in DNA: TGTGCCAGCTCACCACTCAGGGAGAACACTGAAGCTTTCTTT. Protein sequence: CASSPLRENTEAFF.